A selection of T cell receptor beta chains follows, all from one sample in a study of cytomegalovirus exposure and HLA in healthy donors. Method: immunoSEQ multiplex PCR; TCRdb's copy keeps in-frame clones and lacks some. Of around 180,000 clones listed, approximately 84% are singletons. The sequencing sample was made of PBMCs. All receptors derive from a girl under 18 in good health and CMV-seropositive. Each CDR3 is given with its conserved first and last residue. The order of the fields is clone size, D gene, V gene, J gene, CDR3 DNA, CDR3 protein. The D gene is left open where the match is weak. Rows may omit the clone size; those that give it use once, few, many or a size class.

>NA|TRBD2|TRBV25-1|TRBJ2-4
TGTGCCAGCTTCGGGGGGTGCCCCGCCAAAAACAGTCAGTACTTC
CASFGGCPAKNSQYF
>NA|TRBD1|TRBV7-8|TRBJ1-1
TGTGCCAGCAGCTTACAGGGGGCTTGGACTGAAGCTTTCTTT
CASSLQGAWTEAFF
>NA|TRBD2|TRBV7-3|TRBJ2-6
TGTGCCAGCAGCCCGGGAGGGGGTGGGGCCAACGTCCTGACTTTC
CASSPGGGGANVLTF
>NA|TRBD1|TRBV30|TRBJ1-5
TGTGCCTGGGGACAGGGTAGGGCAAATCAGCCCCAGCATTTT
CAWGQGRANQPQHF
>once|TRBD1|TRBV6-5|TRBJ1-1
TGTGCCAGCAGTTACGCGACAGGGTCCATGAACACTGAAGCTTTCTTT
CASSYATGSMNTEAFF
>NA|NA|TRBV2|TRBJ1-2
TGTGCCAGCAGTGCCCGAAGGGGTAGTGGAGGCTACACCTTC
CASSARRGSGGYTF
>NA|TRBD1|TRBV19|TRBJ1-6
TGTGCCAGTAGTCTGGACAGGGGAAATTCACCCCTCCACTTC
CASSLDRGNSPLHF
>NA|NA|TRBV2|TRBJ2-2
TGTGCCAGCAGTGGTGGCCAACCTCGAACCGGGGAGCTGTTTTTT
CASSGGQPRTGELFF
>few|TRBD1|TRBV6-5|TRBJ2-7
TGTGCCAGCAGTTACTCGGGACAGCCCGGCGACGAGCAGTACTTC
CASSYSGQPGDEQYF
>NA|NA|TRBV15|TRBJ2-1
TGTGCCACCAGCAGTGGGCTTAGCGGCTCCTACAATGAGCAGTTCTTC
CATSSGLSGSYNEQFF
>NA|TRBD2|TRBV2|TRBJ2-3
TGTGCCAGCAGCGTCCTCGGGACTAGCGGAGCAGATATGCAGTATTTT
CASSVLGTSGADMQYF
>NA|NA|TRBV4-1|TRBJ1-6
TGCGCCAGCAGCCCTGGGGCAGCAACGGGAGAACCCCTCCACTTT
CASSPGAATGEPLHF
>few|NA|TRBV11-2|TRBJ1-1
TGTGCCAGCAGACAAACAGCGAACACTGAAGCTTTCTTT
CASRQTANTEAFF
>NA|TRBD1|TRBV6-5|TRBJ1-2
TGTGCCAGCAGTGCCACAGGGGGCCATGGCTACACCTTC
CASSATGGHGYTF
>NA|NA|TRBV7-8|TRBJ1-1
TGTGCCAGCAGCTTCAGGGTGAACACTGAAGCTTTCTTT
CASSFRVNTEAFF
>NA|NA|TRBV6-5|TRBJ2-7
TGTGCCAGCAGTTCCACTACCCGTCGCGAGCAGTACTTC
CASSSTTRREQYF
>NA|NA|TRBV15|TRBJ1-1
TGTGCCACCAGCTTGACACCGGGGATCGAGGCTTTCTTT
CATSLTPGIEAFF
>NA|NA|TRBV5-1|TRBJ2-7
TGCGCCAGCAGCTTGGCCAAGGTGGCCCAGGGCGAGCAGTACTTC
CASSLAKVAQGEQYF
>NA|TRBD1|TRBV11-3|TRBJ2-3
TGTGCCTTCCGATCCAGGGGGCGATCAGCAGATACGCAGTATTTT
CAFRSRGRSADTQYF
>NA|NA|TRBV9|TRBJ1-1
TGTGCCAGCAGCGGCCGCAGAGGGGGCACTGAAGCTTTCTTT
CASSGRRGGTEAFF
>NA|NA|TRBV18|TRBJ2-7
TGTGCCAGCTCACCGGCACAGGGCGGCTACGAGCAGTACTTC
CASSPAQGGYEQYF
>NA|TRBD1|TRBV2|TRBJ1-1
TGTGCCAGCAGACAGGGGGCCGAGAACACTGAAGCTTTCTTT
CASRQGAENTEAFF
>NA|NA|TRBV5-6|TRBJ1-6
TGTGCCAGCAGTATGTACCTAGGATGGGAGGACTCACCCCTCCACTTT
CASSMYLGWEDSPLHF
>NA|TRBD1|TRBV15|TRBJ1-6
TGTGCCACCAGCAGAGATCTCAGGGGGCGCCGGGGGGTTCTCTCACCCCTCCACTTT
CATSRDLRGRRGVLSPLHF
>few|TRBD2|TRBV4-2|TRBJ2-3
TGTGCCAGCAGCCAAGAGGTAGCGGGGGGCAGCACAGATACGCAGTATTTT
CASSQEVAGGSTDTQYF
>once|TRBD2|TRBV10-1|TRBJ2-1
TGCGCCAGCAGCGTGAGCGGGGGAAAATCCAATGAGCAGTTCTTC
CASSVSGGKSNEQFF
>NA|TRBD2|TRBV29-1|TRBJ2-7
TGCAGCGCCCGGGAGGAGTCCTACGAGCAGTACTTC
CSAREESYEQYF
>once|NA|TRBV2|TRBJ1-5
TGTGCCAGCAGTGATATCTACAGCAATCAGCCCCAGCATTTT
CASSDIYSNQPQHF
>NA|NA|TRBV6-5|TRBJ1-1
TGTGCCAGCAGTTACTCGGGCCCCCTGAGAACTGAAGCTTTCTTT
CASSYSGPLRTEAFF
>NA|NA|TRBV7-9|TRBJ1-2
TGTGCCAGCAGCTTAGATAAGTGGACAGAAGAGAATGGCTACACCTTC
CASSLDKWTEENGYTF
>NA|TRBD1|TRBV10-2|TRBJ1-1
TGCGCCAGTCAGGACAGGGGGAACACTGAAGCTTTCTTT
CASQDRGNTEAFF
>NA|TRBD2|TRBV7-9|TRBJ2-5
TGTTCCAGCAGCTCCCGGGCAGCGGGGGGTCCAGAGACCCAGTACTTC
CSSSSRAAGGPETQYF